This T cell receptor (beta chain) was identified during a study of shared clonotypes between healthy human individuals. Execution of the assay was at deep level. Each subset's genomic DNA was shared equally among a number of immunoSEQ plates. Sequencing was performed with immunoSEQ multiplex PCR; in TCRdb, only in-frame clones are kept and a portion is missing. Of some 2 million clones listed, 95% were seen once; the top ten hold 0.1% to 0.15%. This clonotype originated in a man aged 18-30 years in good health. Material for sequencing was naive CD4+ T cells sorted from blood. Subset meaning: CD45RA+ positively selected.

DNA of the CDR3: TGTGCCAGCAGCAATACCGGGACAGAGTACGAGCAGTACTTC. It translates to CASSNTGTEYEQYF. V usage is TRBV9 and J usage is TRBJ2-7, with 7 bases identical to TRBD1. The V gene's germline CDR1 is SGDLS and CDR2 YYNGEE. J gave up 4 bases and V 4 bases, and 8 bases lay outside the gene matches. CDR3 length: 14 residues.